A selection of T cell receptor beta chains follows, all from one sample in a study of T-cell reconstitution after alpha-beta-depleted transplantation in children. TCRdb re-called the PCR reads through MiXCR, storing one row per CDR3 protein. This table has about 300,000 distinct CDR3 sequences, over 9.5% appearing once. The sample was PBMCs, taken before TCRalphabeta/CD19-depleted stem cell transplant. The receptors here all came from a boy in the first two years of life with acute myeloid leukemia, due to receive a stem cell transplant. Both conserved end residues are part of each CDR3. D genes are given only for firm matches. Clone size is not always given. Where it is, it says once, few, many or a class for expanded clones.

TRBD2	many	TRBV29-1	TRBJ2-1	TGCAGCGTTGAAGATCCCCCTAGCGGACCCTACAATGAGCAGTTCTTC	CSVEDPPSGPYNEQFF
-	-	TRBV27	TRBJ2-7	TGTGCCAGCAGTTTAGCGGAAGGAGCCTACGAGCAGTACTTC	CASSLAEGAYEQYF
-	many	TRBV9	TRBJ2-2	TGTGCCAGCAGCCCGTTGCGCACCGGGGAGCTGTTTTTT	CASSPLRTGELFF
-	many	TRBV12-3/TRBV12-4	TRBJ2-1	TGTGCCACGGGGGACATAACCTACAATGAGCAGTTCTTC	CATGDITYNEQFF
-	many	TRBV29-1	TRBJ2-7	TGCAGCGTTGACACGGAGTCCTACGAGCAGTACTTC	CSVDTESYEQYF
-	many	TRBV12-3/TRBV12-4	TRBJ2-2	TGTGCCAGCAGTTTAGGAAACCGAGGAGATACCGGGGAGCTGTTTTTT	CASSLGNRGDTGELFF
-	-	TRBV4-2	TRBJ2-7	TGTGCCAGCAGCCCTGGGCTCGTCTTCTACGAGCAGTACTTC	CASSPGLVFYEQYF
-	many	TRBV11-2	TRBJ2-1	TGTGCCAGCAGCTTAGGGTTTCCAGAGGCATACAATGAGCAGTTCTTC	CASSLGFPEAYNEQFF
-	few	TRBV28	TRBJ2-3	TGTGCCAGCAGCCCCCCCCTAGTGGGGGAGAGCACAGATACGCAGTATTTT	CASSPPLVGESTDTQYF
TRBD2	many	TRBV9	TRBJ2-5	TGTGCCAGCAGCGTAGCCTCAGCGGGAGGAGGAGAGACCCAGTACTTC	CASSVASAGGGETQYF
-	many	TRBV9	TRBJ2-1	TGTGCCAGCAGCGTAGAAAGGGTCAATGAGCAGTTCTTC	CASSVERVNEQFF
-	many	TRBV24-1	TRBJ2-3	TGTGCCACCAGTGACTCCTGGGCGGACGATACGCAGTATTTT	CATSDSWADDTQYF
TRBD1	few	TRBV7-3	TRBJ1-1	TGTGCCAGCAGCACAGGGGGGAGCACTGAAGCTTTCTTT	CASSTGGSTEAFF
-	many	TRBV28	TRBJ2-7	TGTGCCAGCAGCCCCAGGGGTCCCTTCTCCTACGAGCAGTACTTC	CASSPRGPFSYEQYF
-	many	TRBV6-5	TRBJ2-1	TGTGCCAGCAACCAGGGTTTCTCCTACAATGAGCAGTTCTTC	CASNQGFSYNEQFF
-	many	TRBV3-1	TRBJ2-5	TGTGCCAGCAGCCAAGCATGGGGCGATTTGGAGACCCAGTACTTC	CASSQAWGDLETQYF
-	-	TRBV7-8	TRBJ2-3	TGTGCCAGCAGCTTAGAAGGGGTGACTAGCACAGATACGCAGTATTTT	CASSLEGVTSTDTQYF
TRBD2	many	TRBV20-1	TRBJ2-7	TGCAGTGCTCGACGGGGGGGCACCTACGAGCAGTACTTC	CSARRGGTYEQYF
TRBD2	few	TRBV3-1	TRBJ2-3	TGTGCCAGCAGCCAAGAAGGACTAGCGGGAGCAGATACGCAGTATTTT	CASSQEGLAGADTQYF
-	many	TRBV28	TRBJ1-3	TGTGCCAGCAGTTTCAGACAAGGAAGGGGATTCCTCTCTGGAAACACCATATATTTT	CASSFRQGRGFLSGNTIYF
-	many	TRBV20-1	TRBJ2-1	TGCAGTGCCAACTCAGTGGACCAAGGTAACAATGAGCAGTTCTTC	CSANSVDQGNNEQFF
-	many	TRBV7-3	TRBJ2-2	TGTGCCAGCAGCTTCAACGCTAACACCGGGGAGCTGTTTTTT	CASSFNANTGELFF
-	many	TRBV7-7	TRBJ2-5	TGTGCTAGCACCCGAGGTCGGGGCCCCCAAGAGACCCAGTACTTC	CASTRGRGPQETQYF
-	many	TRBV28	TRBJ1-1	TGTGCCAGCAGTCCGCGGCAGATGAACACTGAAGCTTTCTTT	CASSPRQMNTEAFF
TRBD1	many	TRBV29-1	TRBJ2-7	TGCAGCGTTCTCGACGGGGACAGGAAACCCTACGAGCAGTACTTC	CSVLDGDRKPYEQYF
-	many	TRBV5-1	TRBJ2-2	TGCGCCAGCAGCTGGGGGGTGAACACCGGGGAGCTGTTTTTT	CASSWGVNTGELFF
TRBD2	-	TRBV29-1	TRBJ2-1	TGCAGCGGGACTGGCGGGAGAGGGGAGCAGTTCTTC	CSGTGGRGEQFF
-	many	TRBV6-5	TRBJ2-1	TGTGCCAGCACACTCCTCAATGAGCAGTTCTTC	CASTLLNEQFF
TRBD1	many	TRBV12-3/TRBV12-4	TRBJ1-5	TGTGCCAGCAGTTTAGGACAGGGAAGTCAGCCCCAGCATTTT	CASSLGQGSQPQHF
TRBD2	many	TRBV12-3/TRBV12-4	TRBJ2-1	TGTGCCAGCAGGCCGGGACTAGCGGACTACAATGAGCAGTTCTTC	CASRPGLADYNEQFF
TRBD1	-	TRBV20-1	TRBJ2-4	TGCAGTGCTAAGGGGGCAGGACAGAACATTCAGTACTTC	CSAKGAGQNIQYF
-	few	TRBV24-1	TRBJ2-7	TGTGCCACCAGTGATTCCGAGGAGTTGTCGGACTCCTACGAGCAGTACTTC	CATSDSEELSDSYEQYF
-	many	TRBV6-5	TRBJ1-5	TGTGCCAGCAGTTACCACGTAAGGGGACCCAATCAGCCCCAGCATTTT	CASSYHVRGPNQPQHF
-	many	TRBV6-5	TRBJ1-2	TGTGCCAGCGGGGCCCAAGGCGGCCTTTTCTTC	CASGAQGGLFF
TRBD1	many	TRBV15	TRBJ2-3	TGTGCCACCAGCAGAGATCGGGGACAGGGCACAGATACGCAGTATTTT	CATSRDRGQGTDTQYF
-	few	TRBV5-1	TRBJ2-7	TGCGCCAGCAGCTTCGACAGCCATCCCTCCTACGAGCAGTACTTC	CASSFDSHPSYEQYF
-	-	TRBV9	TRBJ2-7	TGTGCCAGCAGCGCCCGGGACGCCTCCTACGAGCAGTACTTC	CASSARDASYEQYF
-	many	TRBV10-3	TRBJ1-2	TGTGCCATCAGTGAGTCGCCAACGAACTATGGCTACACCTTC	CAISESPTNYGYTF
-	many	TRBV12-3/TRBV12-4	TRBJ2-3	TGTGCCAGCAGGGTGCTGGGACAATCTAGCACAGATACGCAGTATTTT	CASRVLGQSSTDTQYF
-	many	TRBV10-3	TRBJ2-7	TGTGCCATCAGTGATGGGCAGCCCTACGAGCAGTACTTC	CAISDGQPYEQYF
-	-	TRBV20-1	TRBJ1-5	TGCAGTGCTAGAGATGAGTTCGATCAGCACCAGCATTTT	CSARDEFDQHQHF
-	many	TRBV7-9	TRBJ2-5	TGTGCCAGCAGCTTATACGAAGGTGTCGTGACCCAGTACTTC	CASSLYEGVVTQYF
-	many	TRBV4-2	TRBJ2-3	TGTGCCAGCAGCCAAGAAGGGGTATACACAGATACGCAGTATTTT	CASSQEGVYTDTQYF
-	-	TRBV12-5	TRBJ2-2	TGTGCTAGTGGTTTGGTACTTGGAGGGTCGGACACCGGGGAGCTGTTTTTT	CASGLVLGGSDTGELFF
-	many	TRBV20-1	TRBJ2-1	TGCAGTGTTGAGGCCTCGTGGGACTTCAATGAGCAGTTCTTC	CSVEASWDFNEQFF
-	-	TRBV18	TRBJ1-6	TGTGCCAGCTCACCTCCTCCGGGGAGGAATTCACCCCTCCACTTT	CASSPPPGRNSPLHF
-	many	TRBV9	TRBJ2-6	TGTGCCAGCAGCCAAAGGTACTCTGGGGCCAACGTCCTGACTTTC	CASSQRYSGANVLTF
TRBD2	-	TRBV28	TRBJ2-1	TGTGCCAGCAGTTTACTAGCGGGAGAAAATGAGCAGTTCTTC	CASSLLAGENEQFF
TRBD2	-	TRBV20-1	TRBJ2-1	TGCAGTGCCCAAAGCGGGATGTCCTACAATGAGCAGTTCTTC	CSAQSGMSYNEQFF
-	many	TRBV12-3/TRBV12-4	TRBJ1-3	TGTGCCAGCAGTTCCAGGGGTCGGACTGGAAACACCATATATTTT	CASSSRGRTGNTIYF
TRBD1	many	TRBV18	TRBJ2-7	TGTGCCAGCTCACCTGGGACAGGGATACACGAGCAGTACTTC	CASSPGTGIHEQYF
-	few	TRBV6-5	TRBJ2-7	TGTGCCAGCAGTTACGGCCAGGGAGATATGTACGAGCAGTACTTC	CASSYGQGDMYEQYF
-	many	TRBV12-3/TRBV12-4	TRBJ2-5	TGTGCCAGCAGCTGGGGGTTCATCAGCGGTAAAGAGACCCAGTACTTC	CASSWGFISGKETQYF
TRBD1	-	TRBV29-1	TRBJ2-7	TGCAGCGTTTACAGGGGAGAAAACTACGAGCAGTACTTC	CSVYRGENYEQYF
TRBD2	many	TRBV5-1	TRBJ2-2	TGCGCCAGCAGCTTGGACCCCGAGATAGCGGGGTTCACCGGGGAGCTGTTTTTT	CASSLDPEIAGFTGELFF